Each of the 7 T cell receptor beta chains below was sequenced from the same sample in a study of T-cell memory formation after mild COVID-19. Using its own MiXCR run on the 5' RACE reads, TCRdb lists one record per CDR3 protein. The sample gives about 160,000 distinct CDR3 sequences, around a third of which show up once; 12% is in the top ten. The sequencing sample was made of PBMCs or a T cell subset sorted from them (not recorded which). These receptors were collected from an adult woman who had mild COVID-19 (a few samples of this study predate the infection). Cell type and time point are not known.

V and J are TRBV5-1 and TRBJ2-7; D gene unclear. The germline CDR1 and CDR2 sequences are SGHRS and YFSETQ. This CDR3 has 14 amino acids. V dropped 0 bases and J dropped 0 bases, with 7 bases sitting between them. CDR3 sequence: CASSLAPASYEQYF. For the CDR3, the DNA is TGCGCCAGCAGCTTGGCCCCAGCCTCCTACGAGCAGTACTTC.

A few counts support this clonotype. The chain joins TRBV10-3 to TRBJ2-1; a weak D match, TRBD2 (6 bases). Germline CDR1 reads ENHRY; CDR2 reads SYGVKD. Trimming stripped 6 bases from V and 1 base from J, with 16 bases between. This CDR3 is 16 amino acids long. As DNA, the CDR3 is TGTGCCATCAGCCCTTCGGGCGGGGAGTCCTACAATGAGCAGTTCTTC. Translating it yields CAISPSGGESYNEQFF.

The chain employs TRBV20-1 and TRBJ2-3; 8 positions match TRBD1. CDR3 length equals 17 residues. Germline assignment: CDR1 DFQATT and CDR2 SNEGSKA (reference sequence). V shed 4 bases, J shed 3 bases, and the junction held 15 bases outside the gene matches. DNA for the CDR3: TGCAGTGCTACCCCAACGCCCCGACAGGGGAGGACAGATACGCAGTATTTT. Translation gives CSATPTPRQGRTDTQYF.

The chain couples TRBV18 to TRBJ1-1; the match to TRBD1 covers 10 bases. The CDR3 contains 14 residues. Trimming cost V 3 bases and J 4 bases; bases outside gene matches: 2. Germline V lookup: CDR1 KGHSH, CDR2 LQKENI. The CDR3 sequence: CASSPDRGGTEAFF. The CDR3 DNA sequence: TGTGCCAGCTCACCGGACAGGGGGGGCACTGAAGCTTTCTTT.

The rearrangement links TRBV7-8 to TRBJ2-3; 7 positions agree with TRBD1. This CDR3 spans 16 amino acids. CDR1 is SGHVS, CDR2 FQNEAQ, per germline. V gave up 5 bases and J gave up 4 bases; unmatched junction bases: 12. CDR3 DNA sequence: TGTGCCAGCAGCCCGAGACAGGGAAGTCCCTCAGATACGCAGTATTTT. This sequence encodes CASSPRQGSPSDTQYF.

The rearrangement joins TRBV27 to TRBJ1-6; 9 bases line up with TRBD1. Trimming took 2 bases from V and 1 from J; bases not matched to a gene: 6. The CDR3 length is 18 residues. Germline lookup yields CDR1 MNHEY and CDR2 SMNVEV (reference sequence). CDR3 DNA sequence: TGTGCCAGCAGTTTAAGGCACGGGACAGGGTCCTATAATTCACCCCTCCACTTT. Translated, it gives CASSLRHGTGSYNSPLHF.

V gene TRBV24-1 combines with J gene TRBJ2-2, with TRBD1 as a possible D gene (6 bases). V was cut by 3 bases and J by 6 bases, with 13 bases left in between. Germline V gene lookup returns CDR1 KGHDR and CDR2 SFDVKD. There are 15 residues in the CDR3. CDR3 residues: CATSDARGTAGELFF. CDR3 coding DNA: TGTGCCACCAGTGATGCAAGGGGGACCGCCGGGGAGCTGTTTTTT.